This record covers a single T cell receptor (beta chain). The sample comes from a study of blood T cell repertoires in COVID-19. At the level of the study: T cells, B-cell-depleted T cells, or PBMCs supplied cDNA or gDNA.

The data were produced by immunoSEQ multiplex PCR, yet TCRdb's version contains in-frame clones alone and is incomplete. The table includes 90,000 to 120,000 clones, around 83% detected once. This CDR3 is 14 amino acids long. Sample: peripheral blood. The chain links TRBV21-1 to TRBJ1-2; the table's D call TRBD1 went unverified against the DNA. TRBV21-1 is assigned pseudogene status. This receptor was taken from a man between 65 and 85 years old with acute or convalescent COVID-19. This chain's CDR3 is CASSKGGRVYGYTF. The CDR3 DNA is TGTGCCAGCAGCAAAGGGGGGCGCGTCTATGGCTACACCTTC.